The 32 T cell receptor beta chains below all came from one sample that was sequenced in a study of T cells after yellow fever vaccination. Via MiXCR, TCRdb re-called the 5' RACE reads, giving one row per CDR3 protein. The sample lists some 320,000 distinct CDR3 sequences; around a tenth were seen once. The source material was CD4+ T cells sorted from PBMCs, sampled 45 days after the yellow fever booster vaccination. The receptors were gathered from a man younger than 35 who received the YFV17D yellow fever vaccine.

This clonotype was counted between two and nine times. This chain uses TRBV3-1 with TRBJ1-5; D not certain. V lost 0 bases and J 0 bases, leaving 6 bases between the germline ends. The CDR3 sequence is 15 residues long. Germline CDR1 and CDR2: LGHDT and YNNKEL (reference sequence). CDR3 in DNA: TGTGCCAGCAGCCAAGACGGGAATAGCAATCAGCCCCAGCATTTT. Amino acids: CASSQDGNSNQPQHF.

The table lists this clonotype with a few counts. The chain links TRBV5-5 to TRBJ2-3; D not certain. The V gene lost 5 bases and the J gene lost 3 bases, with 19 bases spanning the gap. Germline V gene sequence: CDR1 SGHKS, CDR2 YYEKEE (reference sequence). This CDR3 has 16 residues. The CDR3 loop is CASSAGRPRSTDTQYF. The CDR3 nucleotides are TGTGCCAGCAGTGCCGGACGCCCGAGGAGTACAGATACGCAGTATTTT.

This sequence joins TRBV6-5 and TRBJ2-7, with 7 bases fitting TRBD1. Unmatched junction bases numbered 9, after V lost 6 bases and J lost 7 bases. This CDR3 is 13 amino acids long. Looked up from germline, CDR1 is MNHEY and CDR2 is SVGAGI. DNA of the CDR3: TGTGCCAGCAGCCAACGACAGGGCCGGGAGCAGTACTTC. Translation gives CASSQRQGREQYF.

As to this clonotype: A read error may explain this, as a much larger clone is one base away. The J gene is TRBJ2-7, the V gene TRBV4-2; no firm D call. This CDR3 region has 14 residues. The V gene's germline CDR1 is LGHNA and CDR2 YNFKEQ. Trimming took off 1 base at V and 3 bases at J, with 10 bases between the two ends. The CDR3 spells CASSQVQVDYEQYF. The CDR3, as DNA: TGTGCCAGCAGCCAAGTCCAGGTGGACTACGAGCAGTACTTC.

V usage is TRBV2 and J usage is TRBJ1-2; possibly TRBD1 for D (6 bases). The CDR3 extends over 13 amino acids. The germline V gene has CDR1 SNHLY and CDR2 FYNNEI. V was cut by 7 bases and J by 4 bases, with 13 bases left in between. CDR3 DNA sequence: TGTGCCAGCAATAAGGGGGGGATCTATGGCTACACCTTC. Translated, it gives CASNKGGIYGYTF. Full variable domain (missing parts from reference TRBV2 and TRBJ1-2): EPEVTQTPSHQVTQMGQEVILRCVPISNHLYFYWYRQILGQKVEFLVSFYNNEISEKSEIFDDQFSVERPDGSNFTLKIRSTKLEDSAMYFCASNKGGIYGYTFGSGTRLTVV.

This sequence joins TRBV7-9 and TRBJ1-1, with D tentatively TRBD1 (6 bases). V was pared by 4 bases and J by 11 bases, with 17 bases between. Germline lookup yields CDR1 SEHNR and CDR2 FQNEAQ (reference sequence). The CDR3 is made up of 13 amino acids. This chain's CDR3 is CASSSLRDMGAFF. The DNA of the CDR3 is TGTGCCAGCAGCTCCCTCCGGGACATGGGGGCTTTCTTT.

This clonotype was observed a few times. The genes are TRBV2 and TRBJ2-3; weak D call: TRBD1 (5 bases). Trimming pared 4 bases from V and 3 bases from J, leaving 14 bases between. The CDR3 runs 15 residues. Germline values: CDR1 SNHLY, CDR2 FYNNEI. CDR3 sequence: CASSGPGLWTDTQYF. In DNA form, the CDR3 reads TGTGCCAGCAGTGGACCAGGGTTATGGACAGATACGCAGTATTTT.

This clonotype was seen many times. The chain uses TRBV7-2 and TRBJ1-6; possibly TRBD1 for D (5 bases). The CDR3 runs to 13 residues. CDR1 is SGHTA, CDR2 FQGNSA, per germline. Trimming took off 1 base at V and 9 bases at J, with 7 bases between the two ends. The CDR3 region is CASSLGQGSPLHF. CDR3 nucleotide sequence: TGTGCCAGCAGCTTAGGGCAGGGTTCACCCCTCCACTTT.

This chain uses TRBV6-5 with TRBJ2-5; 15 bases map to TRBD2. Germline V gene data show CDR1 as MNHEY and CDR2 as SVGAGI. The CDR3 length is 16 residues. Losses at the gene ends were 4 bases for V and 4 bases for J; bases not matched to a gene: 4. The CDR3 DNA is TGTGCCAGCAGTTCCCGGACTAGCGGGGGGGCAGAGACCCAGTACTTC. Translating it yields CASSSRTSGGAETQYF.

There are a few counts of this clonotype. The genes are TRBV4-2 and TRBJ2-7; tentatively, D is TRBD1 (6 bases). The germline V gene has CDR1 LGHNA and CDR2 YNFKEQ. The V and J ends lost 1 base and 0 bases respectively, with 19 bases between them. The CDR3 spans 18 residues. The chain's CDR3 is CASSQATGGQTLSYEQYF. DNA of the CDR3: TGTGCCAGCAGCCAAGCCACTGGTGGACAGACACTCTCCTACGAGCAGTACTTC.

This clonotype came up many times. The V and J genes are TRBV29-1 and TRBJ2-3, with 9 bases aligning to TRBD2. After removal of 7 bases from V and 3 bases from J, the junction contained 11 bases not matched to a gene. This CDR3 spans 15 amino acids. CDR1 and CDR2 from the germline V gene are SQVTM and ANQGSEA. CDR3: CSASPTSGFTDTQYF. For the CDR3, the DNA is TGCAGCGCATCCCCGACTAGCGGATTTACAGATACGCAGTATTTT.

This clonotype occurred a few times. This chain joins TRBV5-1 and TRBJ1-6; no reliable D call. The germline gives CDR1 SGHRS, CDR2 YFSETQ. Trimming removed 4 bases from V and 2 bases from J, with 13 bases in between. The CDR3 spans 16 residues. CDR3 in DNA: TGCGCCAGCAGCCCCGCGAGCGGGCCCTATAATTCACCCCTCCACTTT. Residues: CASSPASGPYNSPLHF.

This clonotype has just a few counts. The chain carries TRBV3-1 and TRBJ1-4; 9 nucleotides align to TRBD1. With 3 bases clipped from V and 6 bases from J, the junction kept 5 bases outside the gene matches. Germline V gene lookup returns CDR1 LGHDT and CDR2 YNNKEL (reference sequence). This CDR3 region has 15 residues. The CDR3 sequence is CASSQGGQGDEKLFF. CDR3 nucleotides: TGTGCCAGCAGCCAGGGGGGACAGGGAGATGAAAAACTGTTTTTT.

This clonotype has a handful of counts. This sequence joins TRBV20-1 and TRBJ2-5; D is ambiguous. The CDR3 consists of 12 residues. Looked up from germline, CDR1 is DFQATT and CDR2 is SNEGSKA (reference sequence). Trimming stripped 5 bases from V and 5 bases from J, with 12 bases between. The CDR3 region is CSARPHPETQYF. CDR3 nucleotide sequence: TGCAGTGCTCGACCCCACCCGGAGACCCAGTACTTC.

This sequence joins TRBV6-6 and TRBJ2-2; 14 bases match TRBD2. CDR3 length: 15 residues. Per the germline V gene, CDR1 is MNHNY and CDR2 is SVGAGI (reference sequence). Trimming cost V 5 bases and J 6 bases; bases outside gene matches: 2. The CDR3 sequence is CASSRLAGGPGELFF. In DNA, the CDR3 is TGTGCCAGCAGTAGACTAGCGGGAGGGCCCGGGGAGCTGTTTTTT.

This clonotype was seen a few times. The rearrangement uses TRBV6-6 and TRBJ1-4; D gene ambiguous. The V gene's germline CDR1 is MNHNY and CDR2 SVGAGI (reference sequence). V shed 0 bases and J shed 5 bases, with 7 bases lying between them. The CDR3 is 14 amino acids. Written as DNA, the CDR3 is TGTGCCAGCAGTTACTCGAGGTTCAATGAAAAACTGTTTTTT. Translation gives CASSYSRFNEKLFF.

This clonotype was counted ten times or more. This chain joins TRBV10-3 and TRBJ1-6; D unclear. Trimming stripped 8 bases from V and 8 bases from J, with 10 bases between. The CDR3 spans 12 residues. CDR1 and CDR2 from the germline V gene are ENHRY and SYGVKD. CDR3 in amino acids: CAIGGSDSPLHF. The CDR3 DNA reads as TGTGCCATCGGCGGATCGGATTCACCCCTCCACTTT.

The chain carries TRBV20-1 and TRBJ1-5; no definite D call. Germline V gene lookup returns CDR1 DFQATT and CDR2 SNEGSKA (reference sequence). Trimming cost V 2 bases and J 0 bases, with 2 bases left between them. The CDR3 runs to 12 residues. CDR3: CSARHSNQPQHF. DNA of the CDR3: TGCAGTGCTAGACATAGCAATCAGCCCCAGCATTTT.

The chain recombines TRBV18 with TRBJ2-5; D is unresolved. V lost 0 bases, J lost 3 bases, and 8 bases lay in between. CDR3 length: 14 amino acids. Per the germline V gene, CDR1 is KGHSH and CDR2 is LQKENI. CDR3 DNA sequence: TGTGCCAGCTCACCACCGAACAGAAAAGAGACCCAGTACTTC. This translates into CASSPPNRKETQYF.

The table lists this clonotype with a few counts. The chain couples TRBV5-1 to TRBJ1-1; D call uncertain. The CDR3 loop spans 15 amino acids. The germline V and J ends were trimmed by 1 base and 1 base, with 11 bases remaining between them. The germline V gene encodes CDR1 SGHRS and CDR2 YFSETQ. The CDR3 DNA sequence: TGCGCCAGCAGCTTGTTTCCGCGATCGAACACTGAAGCTTTCTTT. Its translation is CASSLFPRSNTEAFF.

At least ten counts were recorded for this clonotype. V and J are TRBV7-2 and TRBJ2-3; 11 positions match TRBD2. CDR3 length: 15 residues. The ends lost 7 bases at V and 5 bases at J; junction bases unmatched: 8. CDR1 is SGHTA, CDR2 FQGNSA, per germline. The CDR3 coding sequence is TGTGCCAGCAAAAGTAGCGGGGGGGCGAGAGATACGCAGTATTTT. Its protein is CASKSSGGARDTQYF.

On this clonotype itself: Its ends do not fully match the called genes, so a read error is possible. This chain links TRBV7-7 with TRBJ2-5; D call uncertain. Germline CDR1 is SSHAT and CDR2 is FNYEAQ (reference sequence). The CDR3 runs 13 residues. Here the CDR3 DNA reads TGTGCTAGCAGCGAACGAGCTTTGGGGACCCAGTACTTC. Encoded protein: CASSERALGTQYF.

This chain joins TRBV7-2 and TRBJ1-2, with 9 bases aligning to TRBD1. CDR1 and CDR2 from the germline V gene are SGHTA and FQGNSA. The V segment lost 4 bases and the J segment 6 bases; nucleotides outside the gene matches: 9. This CDR3 spans 15 amino acids. The CDR3 is CASSSAGTGIHGYTF. CDR3 sequence (DNA): TGTGCCAGCAGCTCGGCCGGGACAGGGATCCATGGCTACACCTTC.

This clonotype was seen many times. The chain employs TRBV9 and TRBJ2-5, with a possible D match to TRBD1 (6 bases). Germline V gene data show CDR1 as SGDLS and CDR2 as YYNGEE. Trimming shortened V by 0 bases and J by 1 base, and 13 bases separated the two germline ends. The CDR3 totals 16 residues. The CDR3 spells CASSVGGTRVQETQYF. The CDR3 coding sequence is TGTGCCAGCAGCGTAGGGGGGACACGGGTCCAAGAGACCCAGTACTTC.

This clonotype showed up just a few times. The chain links TRBV20-1 to TRBJ1-3; maybe TRBD1 (5 bases). Germline values: CDR1 DFQATT, CDR2 SNEGSKA (reference sequence). The CDR3 sequence is 14 residues long. The V end was cut by 3 bases, the J end by 0 bases, with 9 bases between. The CDR3 loop reads CSASPGTSGNTIYF. The CDR3 nucleotides are TGCAGTGCTAGTCCCGGGACCTCTGGAAACACCATATATTTT.

A few counts support this clonotype. The V gene is TRBV18, the J gene TRBJ1-3; D is perhaps TRBD1 (5 bases). CDR1 is KGHSH and CDR2 is LQKENI in the germline V gene. With 6 bases removed from V and 3 bases from J, the gap between germline ends came to 12 bases. There are 14 residues in the CDR3. The CDR3 protein is CASSPGTFGNTIYF. CDR3 in DNA: TGTGCCAGCTCGCCCGGGACCTTTGGAAACACCATATATTTT.

This clonotype was detected only a few times. This rearrangement joins TRBV19 to TRBJ2-1; the D call may be TRBD1 or TRBD2 (5 bases each). V lost 1 base and J lost 10, with 17 bases in between. The germline V gene encodes CDR1 LNHDA and CDR2 SQIVND (reference sequence). The CDR3 totals 15 residues. The CDR3 sequence is CASSIVKRDPGEQFF. The CDR3 bases are TGTGCCAGTAGTATAGTTAAACGGGACCCTGGGGAGCAGTTCTTC. The full variable domain, completed using reference TRBV19 and TRBJ2-1, is DGGITQSPKYLFRKEGQNVTLSCEQNLNHDAMYWYRQDPGQGLRLIYYSQIVNDFQKGDIAEGYSVSREKKESFPLTVTSAQKNPTAFYLCASSIVKRDPGEQFFGPGTRLTVL.

This clonotype was seen a handful of times. The V call is TRBV5-6, the J call TRBJ1-1; D not resolved. The V and J ends lost 4 bases and 6 bases respectively, with 7 bases between them. CDR3 length: 11 amino acids. Germline values: CDR1 SGHDT, CDR2 YYEEEE. The CDR3 protein is CASSRHSEAFF. CDR3 bases: TGTGCCAGCAGCCGACACTCTGAAGCTTTCTTT.

This clonotype was observed a handful of times. The V gene is TRBV5-5, the J gene TRBJ2-7, with 12 bases lining up with TRBD1. Germline values: CDR1 SGHKS, CDR2 YYEKEE (reference sequence). Unmatched junction bases numbered 10, after V lost 0 bases and J lost 3 bases. The CDR3 consists of 18 residues. CDR3 in amino acids: CASSLARDRGPRFYEQYF. In nucleotides, the CDR3 is TGTGCCAGCAGCTTGGCCCGGGACAGGGGGCCGAGATTCTACGAGCAGTACTTC. Together with reference TRBV5-5 and TRBJ2-7, the CDR3 gives the full variable domain: DAGVTQSPTHLIKTRGQQVTLRCSPISGHKSVSWYQQVLGQGPQFIFQYYEKEERGRGNFPDRFSARQFPNYSSELNVNALLLGDSALYLCASSLARDRGPRFYEQYFGPGTRLTVT.

This clonotype has only a few counts. J is TRBJ2-3 and V is TRBV19; tentatively, D is TRBD1 (5 bases). Germline V CDR1 and CDR2: LNHDA, SQIVND (reference sequence). This CDR3 comprises 13 residues. V dropped 6 bases and J dropped 4 bases, with 11 bases sitting between them. The CDR3 spells CASRGSQADTQYF. CDR3 coding DNA: TGTGCCAGTAGAGGATCACAGGCAGATACGCAGTATTTT. The full variable domain, with the rest looked up from reference TRBV19 and TRBJ2-3, is DGGITQSPKYLFRKEGQNVTLSCEQNLNHDAMYWYRQDPGQGLRLIYYSQIVNDFQKGDIAEGYSVSREKKESFPLTVTSAQKNPTAFYLCASRGSQADTQYFGPGTRLTVL.

This clonotype was observed many times. The J gene is TRBJ1-3, the V gene TRBV7-9, with D hard to call. Trimming stripped 5 bases from V and 0 bases from J, with 5 bases between. From germline, CDR1 is SEHNR and CDR2 FQNEAQ (reference sequence). The CDR3 totals 13 residues. CDR3 nucleotide sequence: TGTGCCAGCAGCCCTAACTCTGGAAACACCATATATTTT. This gives the protein CASSPNSGNTIYF.

The J gene is TRBJ2-5, the V gene TRBV20-1; either TRBD1 or TRBD2 may supply D (5 bases each). Per the germline V gene, CDR1 is DFQATT and CDR2 is SNEGSKA (reference sequence). This CDR3 has 14 amino acids. With 4 bases removed from V and 7 bases from J, the gap between germline ends came to 19 bases. CDR3 loop: CSATVGASKGTQYF. CDR3 coding DNA: TGCAGTGCTACCGTCGGGGCTAGTAAGGGGACCCAGTACTTC.